The next 20 T cell receptor beta chains were all read from a single sample in a study. TCRdb reprocessed the RT-PCR reads via MiXCR and lists one record per CDR3 protein. The sample carries almost 700,000 distinct CDR3 sequences, 13% to 15% recorded once. Sequenced input: memory CD4+ T cells from blood. All receptors derive from a female donor in good health, serving as a healthy control.

The rearrangement links TRBV9 to TRBJ2-3, with 11 bases that match TRBD2. CDR1 SGDLS and CDR2 YYNGEE come from the germline V gene. Losses at the gene ends were 5 bases for V and 8 bases for J; bases not matched to a gene: 10. The CDR3 loop spans 15 amino acids. CDR3 sequence: CASSSGTSGIRTQYF. CDR3 coding DNA: TGTGCCAGCAGTTCCGGGACTAGCGGAATCCGTACGCAGTATTTT.

The J gene is TRBJ2-1, the V gene TRBV7-2, with 9 nucleotides matching TRBD1. The CDR3 loop spans 18 amino acids. V shed 2 bases, J shed 1 base, and the junction held 9 bases outside the gene matches. Germline assignment: CDR1 SGHTA and CDR2 FQGNSA. CDR3 residues: CASSLIWGQGDSYNEQFF. CDR3 DNA: TGTGCCAGCAGCTTAATATGGGGACAGGGAGATTCCTACAATGAGCAGTTCTTC.

This clonotype was counted only a few times. The chain links TRBV6-5 to TRBJ2-4, with D hard to call. The CDR3 totals 17 residues. V dropped 3 bases and J dropped 0 bases, with 15 bases sitting between them. Germline values: CDR1 MNHEY, CDR2 SVGAGI. CDR3 sequence (DNA): TGTGCCAGCAGTTATAGCTCCCCCCTCTTAGCCAAAAACATTCAGTACTTC. Its translation is CASSYSSPLLAKNIQYF.

This chain's CDR3 is CASSAGASGSSTDTQYF. CDR3 nucleotides: TGCGCCAGCAGCGCCGGGGCTAGCGGATCTAGCACAGATACGCAGTATTTT. The genes are TRBV5-1 and TRBJ2-3; 7 bases line up with TRBD2. V lost 4 bases and J lost 0; bases outside the gene matches: 11. The germline CDR1 and CDR2 sequences are SGHRS and YFSETQ. The CDR3 is 17 residues long. Combining the CDR3 with reference TRBV5-1 and TRBJ2-3 gives the whole variable domain KAGVTQTPRYLIKTRGQQVTLSCSPISGHRSVSWYQQTPGQGLQFLFEYFSETQRNKGNFPGRFSGRQFSNSRSEMNVSTLELGDSALYLCASSAGASGSSTDTQYFGPGTRLTVL.

This clonotype has a handful of counts. This chain joins TRBV6-5 and TRBJ2-7, with TRBD1 identical over 8 bases. The CDR3 is 12 amino acids. V lost 8 bases and J lost 2; bases outside the gene matches: 2. Germline V CDR1 and CDR2: MNHEY, SVGAGI. The CDR3 protein is CASQGQAYEQYF. CDR3 sequence (DNA): TGTGCCAGCCAGGGACAGGCCTACGAGCAGTACTTC.

The CDR3 DNA follows: TGCAGTGCTGGCCCCTCCTCCTATAATTCACCCCTCCACTTT. Translated: CSAGPSSYNSPLHF. This chain uses TRBV20-1 with TRBJ1-6, with D hard to call. The CDR3 totals 14 residues. Trimming stripped 5 bases from V and 0 bases from J, with 8 bases between. Germline CDR1 DFQATT, CDR2 SNEGSKA (reference sequence).

This clonotype has a handful of counts. The J gene is TRBJ2-2, the V gene TRBV20-1, with TRBD1 as a possible D gene (6 bases). The V gene lost 0 bases and the J gene lost 1 base, with 12 bases spanning the gap. Germline CDR1 reads DFQATT; CDR2 reads SNEGSKA (reference sequence). This CDR3 spans 16 amino acids. Here the CDR3 DNA reads TGCAGTGCTAGAGAATTGAGGGGGTGGAACACCGGGGAGCTGTTTTTT. Residues: CSARELRGWNTGELFF.

This clonotype has only a few counts. V and J are TRBV3-1 and TRBJ1-1, with unresolved D. V gave up 2 bases and J gave up 4 bases, with 5 bases separating them. CDR1 is LGHDT and CDR2 is YNNKEL in the germline V gene (reference sequence). This CDR3 has 12 amino acids. CDR3 coding DNA: TGTGCCAGCAGCCAATCTGGCACTGAAGCTTTCTTT. Encoded protein: CASSQSGTEAFF.

V and J are TRBV5-1 and TRBJ2-1; D may correspond to TRBD1 or TRBD2 (6 bases each). Germline values: CDR1 SGHRS, CDR2 YFSETQ. This CDR3 region has 18 residues. Deletions cut 4 bases from V and 0 bases from J, with 20 bases between. The DNA for the CDR3 is TGCGCCAGCAGCCACCGGGGGCGACAGCAGAGCTCCTACAATGAGCAGTTCTTC. As protein: CASSHRGRQQSSYNEQFF.

This clonotype has a count of ten or more. The V call is TRBV20-1, the J call TRBJ2-7; D might be TRBD1 (6 bases). Per the germline V gene, CDR1 is DFQATT and CDR2 is SNEGSKA (reference sequence). This CDR3 contains 13 residues. V lost 6 bases and J 3 bases, leaving 15 bases between the germline ends. DNA of the CDR3: TGCAGTGCCGCCCTCCAGGGGTTCTACGAGCAGTACTTC. Translating gives CSAALQGFYEQYF.

J is TRBJ2-2 and V is TRBV7-9; the D gene could be TRBD1 or TRBD2 (5 bases each). Germline loops: CDR1 SEHNR, CDR2 FQNEAQ (reference sequence). The CDR3 spans 14 residues. V lost 7 bases to trimming and J lost 2 bases, with 11 bases between them. CDR3 DNA: TGTGCCAGCAATCGGGGCCCCAACACCGGGGAGCTGTTTTTT. Its translation is CASNRGPNTGELFF.

This chain joins TRBV5-1 and TRBJ1-1; no firm D call. CDR1 is SGHRS and CDR2 is YFSETQ in the germline V gene. The CDR3 is 15 residues long. Trimming removed 0 bases from V and 1 base from J, with 10 bases in between. CDR3 residues: CASSLGPVGNTEAFF. For the CDR3, the DNA is TGCGCCAGCAGCTTGGGACCGGTTGGGAACACTGAAGCTTTCTTT.

The sample holds a few counts of this clonotype. V usage is TRBV6-2 or TRBV6-3 and J usage is TRBJ2-1; D is possibly TRBD1 (5 bases). CDR3 size: 15 residues. The V gene's germline CDR1 is MNHEY and CDR2 SVGEGT. V lost 6 bases and J 4 bases, leaving 16 bases between the germline ends. The CDR3 here is CASSLDTTPYNEQFF. CDR3 coding DNA: TGTGCCAGCAGCCTGGACACAACGCCGTACAATGAGCAGTTCTTC.

This clonotype was seen more than once but under ten times. The chain recombines TRBV29-1 with TRBJ2-1; 7 positions match TRBD2. The CDR3 totals 14 residues. V lost 6 bases, J lost 0 bases, and 5 bases stayed unmatched. The V gene's germline CDR1 is SQVTM and CDR2 ANQGSEA. In DNA form, the CDR3 reads TGCAGCGTGGCCCGGGACTACTCCTACAATGAGCAGTTCTTC. Translation gives CSVARDYSYNEQFF.

This clonotype turned up a few times. The chain couples TRBV6-5 to TRBJ1-1; the D is unclear. Trimming cost V 2 bases and J 6 bases, with 10 bases left between them. The CDR3 covers 13 residues. The V gene's germline CDR1 is MNHEY and CDR2 SVGAGI. CDR3 protein: CASSYRQWAEAFF. As DNA, the CDR3 is TGTGCCAGCAGTTACCGGCAGTGGGCTGAAGCTTTCTTT.

This clonotype was observed a few times. This chain joins TRBV7-3 and TRBJ2-5, with 8 nucleotides matching TRBD2. With 5 bases clipped from V and 5 bases from J, the junction kept 10 bases outside the gene matches. The germline CDR1 and CDR2 sequences are SGHTA and FQGTGA. This CDR3 region has 15 residues. The CDR3 region has the DNA TGTGCCAGCAGCCCTGCCGCAGCGGGAGTCGAGACCCAGTACTTC. Amino acid sequence: CASSPAAAGVETQYF. Together with reference TRBV7-3 and TRBJ2-5, the CDR3 gives the full variable domain: GAGVSQTPSNKVTEKGKYVELRCDPISGHTALYWYRQSLGQGPEFLIYFQGTGAADDSGLPNDRFFAVRPEGSVSTLKIQRTERGDSAVYLCASSPAAAGVETQYFGPGTRLLVL.

The V and J genes are TRBV27 and TRBJ2-2, with a weak D call TRBD2 (6 bases). The CDR3 is made up of 15 amino acids. Between the trimmed V and J ends, which lost 6 bases and 4 bases, there was a span of 15 bases. Germline CDR1 and CDR2: MNHEY and SMNVEV (reference sequence). DNA of the CDR3: TGTGCCAGCAGCAAATGGGAGCGGGCCACCGGGGAGCTGTTTTTT. Protein: CASSKWERATGELFF.

This clonotype was detected ten times or more. The chain carries TRBV12-3 or TRBV12-4 and TRBJ2-3; D possibly uses TRBD1 or TRBD2 (5 bases each). The V gene lost 7 bases and the J gene lost 6 bases, with 11 bases spanning the gap. The CDR3 has 12 amino acids. The CDR3 sequence is CASTLGVDTQYF. In DNA form, the CDR3 reads TGTGCCAGCACCTTGGGGGTGGATACGCAGTATTTT.

The rearrangement joins TRBV6-6 to TRBJ2-3, with 8 bases aligning to TRBD2. Trimming took 5 bases from V and 4 from J; bases not matched to a gene: 8. The CDR3 sequence is 15 residues long. Germline loops: CDR1 MNHNY, CDR2 SVGAGI (reference sequence). The DNA for the CDR3 is TGTGCCAGCAGTCTTAGCGGGATGGGTGCAGATACGCAGTATTTT. Translating gives CASSLSGMGADTQYF.

This chain connects TRBV6-2 or TRBV6-3 to TRBJ2-1; D remains unclear. The CDR3 covers 14 residues. Germline assignment: CDR1 MNHEY and CDR2 SVGEGT. The ends were cut back, 6 bases at V and 4 bases at J, with 13 bases in the middle. The CDR3 here is CASSPYRSYNEQFF. CDR3 bases: TGTGCCAGCAGCCCCTACCGCTCTTACAATGAGCAGTTCTTC.